A single sample is the source of the 10 T cell receptor beta chains below, sequenced in a study of brain T cells in children with intractable seizures. The method was immunoSEQ multiplex PCR; TCRdb's version includes in-frame clones alone and lacks a portion of them. The sample contains about 340,000 clones, about 94% of which appear only once. Time point given: blood from clinic visit 5 months post-surgery; TSC patient then seizure free. Sequencing was performed on peripheral blood, taken more than 4 months after surgery. These receptors originate from a boy younger than two with tuberous sclerosis and intractable seizures.

V usage is TRBV28 and J usage is TRBJ2-7; the D is unclear. Germline V gives CDR1 MDHEN, CDR2 SYDVKM. CDR3 length: 11 amino acids. V was trimmed by 3 bases and J by 6 bases, leaving 6 bases between them. CDR3 sequence (DNA): TGTGCCAGCAGTTTTCCCGCCGAGCAGTACTTC. It is translated as CASSFPAEQYF.

The rearrangement uses TRBV4-1 and TRBJ2-7; D is possibly TRBD2 (6 bases). With 4 bases removed from V and 4 bases from J, the gap between germline ends came to 11 bases. The CDR3 is 13 residues long. Germline V lookup: CDR1 MGHRA, CDR2 YSYEKL. The CDR3 sequence: CASSPGEAYEQYF. The CDR3 region has the DNA TGCGCCAGCAGCCCCGGGGAGGCTTACGAGCAGTACTTC.

J is TRBJ1-2 and V is TRBV7-9; unclear D gene. The CDR3 consists of 15 residues. Germline V CDR1 and CDR2: SEHNR, FQNEAQ (reference sequence). The V end lost 2 bases, the J end lost 8 bases, and 18 bases lay between the germline ends. CDR3 sequence: CASSLNPGPMDGYTF. The DNA of the CDR3 is TGTGCCAGCAGCTTAAATCCAGGCCCGATGGACGGCTACACCTTC.

The genes are TRBV5-6 and TRBJ1-6; a possible D gene is TRBD1 (5 bases). CDR1 is SGHDT and CDR2 is YYEEEE in the germline V gene. This CDR3 is 17 amino acids long. Trimming removed 4 bases from V and 7 bases from J, with 21 bases in between. CDR3 region: CASSPIAGLQRNSPLHF. CDR3 DNA sequence: TGTGCCAGCAGCCCAATCGCGGGGCTCCAGAGGAATTCACCCCTCCACTTT.

The chain joins TRBV7-6 to TRBJ2-5, with D unclear. Germline assignment: CDR1 SGHVS and CDR2 FNYEAQ. Trimming cost V 0 bases and J 2 bases, with 13 bases left between them. This CDR3 has 16 residues. This CDR3 is CASSLAVTLSQETQYF. Here the CDR3 DNA reads TGTGCCAGCAGCTTAGCGGTCACCCTGTCGCAAGAGACCCAGTACTTC.

V is TRBV7-9 and J is TRBJ2-7; D might be TRBD1 or TRBD2, each matching 5 bases. This CDR3 spans 15 amino acids. Germline CDR1 and CDR2: SEHNR and FQNEAQ (reference sequence). V dropped 5 bases and J dropped 3 bases, with 17 bases sitting between them. CDR3 residues: CASSKTRDPHYEQYF. CDR3 DNA: TGTGCCAGCAGCAAGACCCGGGACCCCCACTACGAGCAGTACTTC.

The V gene is TRBV9, the J gene TRBJ2-5; no reliable D call. The CDR3 runs to 14 residues. Trimming removed 3 bases from V and 5 bases from J, with 14 bases in between. Germline CDR1 SGDLS, CDR2 YYNGEE. The CDR3 DNA reads as TGTGCCAGCAGCGCCGGCGATGTAAGGGAGACCCAGTACTTC. It is translated as CASSAGDVRETQYF.

V gene TRBV29-1 combines with J gene TRBJ1-2; D unresolved. The germline V and J ends were trimmed by 2 bases and 8 bases, with 12 bases remaining between them. This CDR3 comprises 12 residues. Germline V lookup: CDR1 SQVTM, CDR2 ANQGSEA. The CDR3 here is CSVELAPRGYTF. CDR3 nucleotides: TGCAGCGTTGAATTGGCTCCACGGGGCTACACCTTC.

The rearrangement joins TRBV6-5 to TRBJ1-1, with unresolved D. The germline V and J ends were trimmed by 2 bases and 4 bases, with 8 bases remaining between them. The CDR3 has 13 amino acids. CDR1 MNHEY and CDR2 SVGAGI come from the germline V gene. CDR3 DNA: TGTGCCAGCAGTTACAGGGTGGGCACTGAAGCTTTCTTT. It yields the protein CASSYRVGTEAFF.

The chain has TRBV6-1 and TRBJ1-2; D ambiguous. Trimming took off 1 base at V and 5 bases at J, with 17 bases between the two ends. CDR3 length: 16 amino acids. Germline loops: CDR1 MNHNS, CDR2 SASEGT. The CDR3 reads CASSEGGEGRVYGYTF. The DNA for the CDR3 is TGTGCCAGCAGTGAAGGAGGCGAGGGTCGGGTATATGGCTACACCTTC.